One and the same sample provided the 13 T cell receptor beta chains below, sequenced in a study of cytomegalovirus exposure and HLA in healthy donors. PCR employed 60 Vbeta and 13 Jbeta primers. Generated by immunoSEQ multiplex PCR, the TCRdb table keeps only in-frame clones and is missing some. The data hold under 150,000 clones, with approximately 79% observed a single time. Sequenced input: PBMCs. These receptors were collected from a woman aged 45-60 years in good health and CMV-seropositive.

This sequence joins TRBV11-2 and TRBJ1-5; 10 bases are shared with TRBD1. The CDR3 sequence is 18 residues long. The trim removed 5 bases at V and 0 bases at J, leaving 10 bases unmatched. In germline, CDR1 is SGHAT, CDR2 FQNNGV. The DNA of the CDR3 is TGTGCCAGCAGCACCGGGACAGGGGAAAGGTATAGCAATCAGCCCCAGCATTTT. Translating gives CASSTGTGERYSNQPQHF.

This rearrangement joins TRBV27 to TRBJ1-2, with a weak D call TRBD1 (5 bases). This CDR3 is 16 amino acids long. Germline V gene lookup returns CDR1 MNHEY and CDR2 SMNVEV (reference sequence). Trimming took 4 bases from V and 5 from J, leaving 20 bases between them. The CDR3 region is CASSSGHSQMRYGYTF. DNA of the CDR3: TGTGCCAGCAGTTCTGGACACTCCCAAATGAGATATGGCTACACCTTC.

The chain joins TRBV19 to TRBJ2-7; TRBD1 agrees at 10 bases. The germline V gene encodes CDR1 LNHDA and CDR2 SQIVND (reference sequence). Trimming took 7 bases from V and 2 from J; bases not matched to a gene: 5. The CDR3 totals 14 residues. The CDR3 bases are TGTGCCAGTAACCGGGGACAGGGGCCCTACGAGCAGTACTTC. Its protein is CASNRGQGPYEQYF.

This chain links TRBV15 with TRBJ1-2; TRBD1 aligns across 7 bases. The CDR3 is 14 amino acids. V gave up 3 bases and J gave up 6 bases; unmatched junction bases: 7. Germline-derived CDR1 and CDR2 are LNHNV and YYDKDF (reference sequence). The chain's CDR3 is CATSSEGTVHGYTF. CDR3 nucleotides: TGTGCCACCAGCAGCGAGGGGACAGTTCATGGCTACACCTTC.

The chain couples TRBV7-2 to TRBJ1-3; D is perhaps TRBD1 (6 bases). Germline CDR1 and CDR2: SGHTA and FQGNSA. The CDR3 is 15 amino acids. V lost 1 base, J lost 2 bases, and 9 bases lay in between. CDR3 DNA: TGTGCCAGCAGCTTAGAACAGGGTACTGGAAACACCATATATTTT. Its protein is CASSLEQGTGNTIYF.

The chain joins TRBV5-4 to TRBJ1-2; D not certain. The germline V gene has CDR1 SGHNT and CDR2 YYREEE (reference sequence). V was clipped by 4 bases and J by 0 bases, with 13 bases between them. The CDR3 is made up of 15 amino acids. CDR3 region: CASSLGQVSNYGYTF. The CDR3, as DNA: TGTGCCAGCAGCCTTGGGCAGGTCTCTAACTATGGCTACACCTTC.

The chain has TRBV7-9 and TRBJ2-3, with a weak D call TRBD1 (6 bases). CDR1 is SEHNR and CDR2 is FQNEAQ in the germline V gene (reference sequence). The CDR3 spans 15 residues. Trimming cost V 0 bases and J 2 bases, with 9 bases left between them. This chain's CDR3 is CASSLAGQPTDTQYF. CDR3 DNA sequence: TGTGCCAGCAGCTTAGCGGGACAACCCACAGATACGCAGTATTTT. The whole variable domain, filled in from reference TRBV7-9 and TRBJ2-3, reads DTGVSQNPRHKITKRGQNVTFRCDPISEHNRLYWYRQTLGQGPEFLTYFQNEAQLEKSRLLSDRFSAERPKGSFSTLEIQRTEQGDSAMYLCASSLAGQPTDTQYFGPGTRLTVL.

The CDR3 protein is CASTGLAGGVFF. The CDR3 DNA reads as TGTGCCAGCACTGGACTAGCGGGGGGCGTGTTCTTC. The chain carries TRBV2 and TRBJ2-1; 14 bases align to TRBD2. V trimming: 7 bases; J trimming: 15 bases; junction bases outside the gene matches: 5. The CDR3 contains 12 residues. CDR1 is SNHLY, CDR2 FYNNEI, per germline.

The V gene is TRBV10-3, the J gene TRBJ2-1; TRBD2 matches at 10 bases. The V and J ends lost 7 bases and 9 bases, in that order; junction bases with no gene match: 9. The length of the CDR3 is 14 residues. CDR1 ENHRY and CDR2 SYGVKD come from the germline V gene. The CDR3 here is CAITPLAGGTEQFF. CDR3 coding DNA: TGTGCCATCACACCTTTAGCGGGGGGAACTGAGCAGTTCTTC.

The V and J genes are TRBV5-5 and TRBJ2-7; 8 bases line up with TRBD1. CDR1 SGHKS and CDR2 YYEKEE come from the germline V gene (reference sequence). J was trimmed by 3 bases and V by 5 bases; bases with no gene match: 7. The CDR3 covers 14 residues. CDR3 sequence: CASRIPGQVYEQYF. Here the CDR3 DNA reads TGTGCCAGCAGAATACCGGGACAGGTCTACGAGCAGTACTTC.

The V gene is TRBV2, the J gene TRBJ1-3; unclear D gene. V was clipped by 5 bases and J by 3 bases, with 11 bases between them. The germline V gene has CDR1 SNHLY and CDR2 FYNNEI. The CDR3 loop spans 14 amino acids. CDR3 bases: TGTGCCAGCAGTTACAGTCGGCGTGGAAACACCATATATTTT. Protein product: CASSYSRRGNTIYF.

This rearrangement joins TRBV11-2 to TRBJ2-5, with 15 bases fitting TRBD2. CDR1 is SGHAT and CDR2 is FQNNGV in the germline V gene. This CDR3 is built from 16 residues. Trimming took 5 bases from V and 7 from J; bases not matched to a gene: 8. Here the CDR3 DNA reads TGTGCCAGCAGCCTGCGGACTAGCGGGGGGGAGGTGACCCAGTACTTC. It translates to CASSLRTSGGEVTQYF.

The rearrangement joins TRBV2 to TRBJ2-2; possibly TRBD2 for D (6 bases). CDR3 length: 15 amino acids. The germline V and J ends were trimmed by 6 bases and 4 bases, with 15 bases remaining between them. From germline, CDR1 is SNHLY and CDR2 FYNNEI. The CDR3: CASSPTRGGTGELFF. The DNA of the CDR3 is TGTGCCAGCAGCCCGACGAGGGGAGGCACCGGGGAGCTGTTTTTT.